Given below is one T cell receptor (beta chain) in context. CDR3 length equals 13 residues. V was shortened by 2 bases and J by 10 bases, with 14 bases between the two germline ends. Germline V lookup: CDR1 SGHDN, CDR2 FVKESK. The sample comes from a study of OX40 agonist ivuxolimab in advanced cancers. The protocol was immunoSEQ multiplex PCR, while the TCRdb copy is restricted to in-frame clones and leaves out a portion. In the table there are over 40,000 clones, 70% to 90% of which are singletons. This sequence joins TRBV14 and TRBJ1-1; D remains ambiguous. The clonotype comes from an adult with an advanced solid tumor such as melanoma, head and neck, liver or kidney cancer. The sample here was CD4+ or CD8+ T cells sorted from blood, taken in a trial of the OX40 agonist ivuxolimab. The DNA of the CDR3 is TGTGCCAGCAGCCAATACATGGGCGGGGTAGCTTTCTTT. Encoded protein: CASSQYMGGVAFF.